What follows describes a single T cell receptor beta chain. CDR1 is MNHNS, CDR2 SASEGT, per germline. The length of the CDR3 is 14 residues. V was cut by 2 bases and J by 0 bases, with 5 bases left in between. The data were obtained in a study of cytomegalovirus exposure and HLA in healthy donors. The study ran its PCR with 60 Vbeta and 13 Jbeta primers. Sequenced by immunoSEQ multiplex PCR; TCRdb stores in-frame clones only, minus some. The repertoire holds over 150,000 clones, with 70% to 90% as singletons. The specimen was PBMCs. The sequence was collected from a woman in her 30s in good health and CMV-seropositive. The rearrangement links TRBV6-1 to TRBJ2-4; D call uncertain. This chain's CDR3 is CASSESLAKNIQYF. The DNA for the CDR3 is TGTGCCAGCAGTGAATCACTAGCCAAAAACATTCAGTACTTC.